These 16 T cell receptor beta chains were all obtained from the same sample, sequenced in a study of blood T cell repertoires in COVID-19. Libraries were prepared by immunoSEQ multiplex PCR; TCRdb keeps only in-frame clonotypes and omits some of them. The sample records around 200,000 clones, 70% to 90% being singletons. The sample taken for sequencing was peripheral blood. The source of these receptors is a woman of 80 years or more in a cohort sampled during active or convalescent COVID-19.

CDR3 sequence: CASSPPRGDRKEDTIYF. The CDR3 DNA sequence: TGTGCCAGCTCACCACCTCGGGGGGACAGGAAAGAGGACACCATATATTTT. This rearrangement joins TRBV18 to TRBJ1-3, with 8 bases fitting TRBD1. The CDR3 is made up of 17 amino acids. J gave up 8 bases and V 0 bases, and 12 bases lay outside the gene matches. Germline V gene sequence: CDR1 KGHSH, CDR2 LQKENI.

The V call is TRBV5-4, the J call TRBJ2-5; 11 bases match TRBD2. Trimming at V came to 4 bases and at J to 6 bases, leaving 11 bases not matched to a gene. This CDR3 has 16 amino acids. From germline, CDR1 is SGHNT and CDR2 YYREEE (reference sequence). The CDR3 region has the DNA TGTGCCAGCAGCCCCTCTCTAGCGGGGGGCGGGAAGACCCAGTACTTC. This encodes CASSPSLAGGGKTQYF.

CDR3 DNA: TGCGCCAGCAGGATTCCAGCGGGATTCGAAGAGACCCAGTACTTC. Translating it yields CASRIPAGFEETQYF. The chain carries TRBV5-1 and TRBJ2-5; 7 bases match TRBD2. Germline V gives CDR1 SGHRS, CDR2 YFSETQ. V lost 5 bases and J lost 3; bases outside the gene matches: 10. CDR3 size: 15 residues.

This chain uses TRBV29-1 with TRBJ2-2; 10 bases match TRBD2. With V trimmed by 6 bases and J by 5 bases, 9 bases remained unmatched. The CDR3 has 15 residues. The V gene's germline CDR1 is SQVTM and CDR2 ANQGSEA. CDR3 sequence reads: CSVASGGAGTGELFF. The CDR3 DNA follows: TGCAGCGTAGCAAGCGGGGGGGCCGGGACCGGGGAGCTGTTTTTT.

The gene calls are TRBV5-4 and TRBJ2-5; 8 bases agree with TRBD2. Per the germline V gene, CDR1 is SGHNT and CDR2 is YYREEE (reference sequence). CDR3 length: 13 amino acids. V shed 4 bases, J shed 5 bases, and the junction held 4 bases outside the gene matches. The CDR3 nucleotides are TGTGCCAGCAGCCCGCGACTAGCGGAGACCCAGTACTTC. Translating it yields CASSPRLAETQYF.

This clone came up once. The chain has TRBV7-8 and TRBJ1-2; TRBD1 is a possible D gene (6 bases). The V end was cut by 5 bases, the J end by 8 bases, with 21 bases between. Germline V CDR1 and CDR2: SGHVS, FQNEAQ. This CDR3 is 15 amino acids long. CDR3 DNA: TGTGCCAGCAGCCCGGATTCTACGGGGGGCGGCGGCTACACCTTC. Its translation: CASSPDSTGGGGYTF.

The chain recombines TRBV5-1 with TRBJ1-1; possibly TRBD1 for D (5 bases). The CDR3 is 14 amino acids. V lost 1 base, J lost 0 bases, and 7 bases lay in between. Germline V CDR1 and CDR2: SGHRS, YFSETQ. The CDR3 DNA sequence: TGCGCCAGCAGCTTGACAGGACTGAACACTGAAGCTTTCTTT. As protein: CASSLTGLNTEAFF.

The chain links TRBV15 to TRBJ2-6, with a weak D call TRBD1 (5 bases). Germline V gives CDR1 LNHNV, CDR2 YYDKDF (reference sequence). Trimming stripped 5 bases from V and 4 bases from J, with 9 bases between. The CDR3 is 14 residues long. CDR3 sequence reads: CATSGRVGANVLTF. CDR3 DNA sequence: TGTGCCACCAGCGGCAGGGTCGGGGCCAACGTCCTGACTTTC. Based on the CDR3 plus reference TRBV15 and TRBJ2-6, the full variable domain is DAMVIQNPRYQVTQFGKPVTLSCSQTLNHNVMYWYQQKSSQAPKLLFHYYDKDFNNEADTPDNFQSRRPNTSFCFLDIRSPGLGDTAMYLCATSGRVGANVLTFGAGSRLTVL.

V gene TRBV28 combines with J gene TRBJ1-6; D is ambiguous. The CDR3 has 15 residues. Germline V gene lookup returns CDR1 MDHEN and CDR2 SYDVKM. The V end lost 7 bases, the J end lost 0 bases, and 10 bases lay between the germline ends. Written as DNA, the CDR3 is TGTGCCAGCAACCTGTGGAGCTCCTATAATTCACCCCTCCACTTT. This gives the protein CASNLWSSYNSPLHF.

The rearrangement joins TRBV30 to TRBJ1-2, with 7 bases aligning to TRBD1. The CDR3 spans 15 residues. The germline V gene has CDR1 GTSNPN and CDR2 SVGIG (reference sequence). Here the CDR3 reads CGGPHHRGLNYGYTF. CDR3 DNA sequence: TGTGGAGGACCCCACCACAGGGGCCTTAACTATGGCTACACCTTC. Full variable domain (rest looked up from reference TRBV30 and TRBJ1-2): SQTIHQWPATLVQPVGSPLSLECTVEGTSNPNLYWYRQAAGRGLQLLFYSVGIGQISSEVPQNLSASRPQDRQFILSSKKLLLSDSGFYLCGGPHHRGLNYGYTFGSGTRLTVV.

The chain uses TRBV5-1 and TRBJ1-5; no clear D gene. Germline CDR1 SGHRS, CDR2 YFSETQ. This CDR3 contains 15 residues. The V and J ends lost 0 bases and 3 bases respectively, with 10 bases between them. The CDR3 nucleotides are TGCGCCAGCAGCTTGGCGGGTGTGGACAATCAGCCCCAGCATTTT. This translates into CASSLAGVDNQPQHF. The whole variable domain, filled in from reference TRBV5-1 and TRBJ1-5, reads KAGVTQTPRYLIKTRGQQVTLSCSPISGHRSVSWYQQTPGQGLQFLFEYFSETQRNKGNFPGRFSGRQFSNSRSEMNVSTLELGDSALYLCASSLAGVDNQPQHFGDGTRLSIL.

The J gene is TRBJ1-4, the V gene TRBV19; a possible D gene is TRBD1 (5 bases). V was cut by 2 bases and J by 8 bases, with 12 bases left in between. From germline, CDR1 is LNHDA and CDR2 SQIVND (reference sequence). There are 14 residues in the CDR3. The CDR3 DNA follows: TGTGCCAGTAGTATAAGGGATCAGGGAGAAAAACTGTTTTTT. Its protein is CASSIRDQGEKLFF.

This clone was seen more than once but under ten times. The chain couples TRBV20-1 to TRBJ1-5, with a possible D match to TRBD1 (6 bases). The germline V gene encodes CDR1 DFQATT and CDR2 SNEGSKA (reference sequence). Trimming took 6 bases from V and 7 from J, leaving 7 bases between them. The CDR3 covers 10 residues. The CDR3 region has the DNA TGCAGTGCGGGGGCCCAGCCCCAGCATTTT. Residues: CSAGAQPQHF.

The rearrangement uses TRBV5-4 and TRBJ1-5; a possible D gene is TRBD1 (5 bases). The CDR3 is made up of 15 amino acids. Germline V gives CDR1 SGHNT, CDR2 YYREEE (reference sequence). Trimming removed 0 bases at V and 5 bases at J, with 12 bases between. The CDR3, as DNA: TGTGCCAGCAGCTTGGAGGTTGGGGCGGATCAGCCCCAGCATTTT. It is translated as CASSLEVGADQPQHF.

The chain recombines TRBV6-1 with TRBJ1-3; D gene ambiguous. The CDR3 has 16 amino acids. Trimming removed 0 bases from V and 4 bases from J, with 13 bases in between. CDR1 MNHNS and CDR2 SASEGT come from the germline V gene. The CDR3 is CASSEARGSGGNTIYF. The CDR3 bases are TGTGCCAGCAGTGAAGCGCGCGGGTCAGGAGGAAACACCATATATTTT.

This chain uses TRBV10-3 with TRBJ2-5, with 9 nucleotides matching TRBD1. The CDR3 is 14 residues long. J was trimmed by 1 base and V by 10 bases; bases with no gene match: 7. CDR1 is ENHRY and CDR2 is SYGVKD in the germline V gene. For the CDR3, the DNA is TGTGCCACCTTAGCGACAGGGGGCCAAGAGACCCAGTACTTC. It translates to CATLATGGQETQYF.